This TCR beta chain was retrieved from a study of blood T cell repertoires in COVID-19. On the study more broadly: Acute and convalescent COVID-19 samples came from the United States, Italy and Spain. The cDNA or gDNA used as material had been derived from T cells, B-cell-depleted T cells, or PBMCs.

Assay: immunoSEQ multiplex PCR; the TCRdb copy retains only in-frame clones and omits some. The data show some 60,000 clones, 83% seen once. While infection was still active, Seattle patients were enrolled and then followed longitudinally. Sequencing was performed on peripheral blood. The receptor's source is a man aged 45-60 years with COVID-19, enrolled during active disease.

The CDR3 region has the DNA TGTGCCAGCAGCGCAGGGGGCTTGTTGGATGAGCAGTTCTTC. Its translation is CASSAGGLLDEQFF. The chain links TRBV9 to TRBJ2-1; TRBD1 matches 8 bases. The V gene's germline CDR1 is SGDLS and CDR2 YYNGEE. CDR3 length: 14 amino acids. V was pared by 3 bases and J by 8 bases, with 7 bases of the junction left unmatched.